This is a list of T cell receptor beta chains from one sample in a study of beta chain features in type 1 diabetes. Produced via immunoSEQ multiplex PCR; TCRdb's table is partial and in-frame only. The table lists some 63,000 clones, about 60% of them singletons. Sequences were obtained from Tregs from blood. The source is a woman aged 18-29 years in good health. Both conserved end residues are part of each CDR3. D genes are given only for firm matches. Expanded clones are given a class, and other clones once, few, many or no size at all.

CDR3,DNA,V,size,J,D,length
CAGRSPVTGELFF,TGCGCTGGTCGGAGCCCTGTCACCGGGGAGCTGTTTTTT,TRBV5-1,few,TRBJ2-2,-,13
CASKGQANQPQHF,TGTGCCAGCAAGGGACAGGCCAATCAGCCCCAGCATTTT,TRBV2,-,TRBJ1-5,TRBD1,13
CASSVDRNYGYTF,TGTGCCAGCAGCGTAGACAGGAACTATGGCTACACCTTC,TRBV9,-,TRBJ1-2,-,13
CSVGTGVLIYNEQFF,TGCAGCGTCGGTACAGGCGTCCTCATCTACAATGAGCAGTTCTTC,TRBV29-1,-,TRBJ2-1,-,15
CAWSVSAGAYNEQFF,TGTGCCTGGAGTGTCTCAGCGGGAGCCTACAATGAGCAGTTCTTC,TRBV30,few,TRBJ2-1,TRBD2,15
CSVEGTENTGELFF,TGCAGCGTTGAAGGGACAGAAAACACCGGGGAGCTGTTTTTT,TRBV29-1,-,TRBJ2-2,-,14
CASSPTGTRREQYF,TGTGCCAGCAGTCCCACCGGGACTAGGCGCGAGCAGTACTTC,TRBV6-5,-,TRBJ2-7,TRBD2,14
CAGSGGNRGSYEQYF,TGTGCCGGCAGTGGGGGAAACAGGGGCTCCTACGAGCAGTACTTC,TRBV25-1,-,TRBJ2-7,TRBD1,15
CASSSLRTEYNEQFF,TGTGCCAGCAGCTCCCTGAGGACAGAATACAATGAGCAGTTCTTC,TRBV5-4,-,TRBJ2-1,-,15
CASSAGRGVKNIQYF,TGTGCCAGCAGCGCCGGGCGGGGGGTCAAAAACATTCAGTACTTC,TRBV9,-,TRBJ2-4,TRBD2,15
CASSTGQGVDYGYTF,TGTGCCAGCAGCACCGGACAGGGAGTGGACTATGGCTACACCTTC,TRBV5-6,once,TRBJ1-2,TRBD1,15
CASSLVRTGIETQYF,TGTGCCAGCAGCTTAGTAAGGACAGGGATAGAGACCCAGTACTTC,TRBV7-2,-,TRBJ2-5,TRBD1,15
CASSPPLAAYEQYF,TGTGCCAGCTCACCACCGTTGGCAGCCTACGAGCAGTACTTC,TRBV18,-,TRBJ2-7,-,14
CASSIGTALAGANVLTF,TGTGCCAGTAGTATCGGAACAGCCCTCGCTGGGGCCAACGTCCTGACTTTC,TRBV19,-,TRBJ2-6,-,17
CASSSGTGGNEQYF,TGCGCCAGCAGCTCCGGGACAGGGGGCAACGAGCAGTACTTC,TRBV5-1,-,TRBJ2-7,TRBD1,14
CASSAKPGPREADTQYF,TGTGCCAGCAGTGCTAAACCGGGACCGAGGGAGGCAGATACGCAGTATTTT,TRBV25-1,-,TRBJ2-3,-,17
CASSLGSGNDNQPQHF,TGTGCCAGCAGCTTAGGTTCGGGGAACGACAATCAGCCCCAGCATTTT,TRBV7-6,few,TRBJ1-5,-,16
CAWTRARVAGRNEQFF,TGTGCCTGGACCCGAGCCAGGGTGGCGGGGAGGAATGAGCAGTTCTTC,TRBV30,-,TRBJ2-1,-,16
CASSMRTGENYGYTF,TGTGCCAGCTCAATGAGGACAGGGGAGAACTATGGCTACACCTTC,TRBV18,-,TRBJ1-2,TRBD1,15
CASTIGLRGNTIYF,TGTGCCAGTACCATAGGTCTGCGGGGAAACACCATATATTTT,TRBV19,few,TRBJ1-3,-,14
CASSESWGLPSLYF,TGCGCCAGCAGTGAGTCGTGGGGGCTCCCTTCCCTGTACTTC,TRBV10-2,-,TRBJ2-7,-,14
CASSRDFTGDNEQFF,TGTGCCAGCAGCCGCGATTTTACGGGGGACAATGAGCAGTTCTTC,TRBV11-2,-,TRBJ2-1,-,15
CASSISGGFSNYGYTF,TGTGCCAGTAGTATCAGTGGGGGCTTCAGTAACTATGGCTACACCTTC,TRBV19,few,TRBJ1-2,-,16
CSVGQGNYGYTF,TGCAGCGTTGGGCAGGGTAACTATGGCTACACCTTC,TRBV29-1,few,TRBJ1-2,-,12
CASSEGPKETQYF,TGTGCCAGCAGTGAAGGGCCGAAAGAGACCCAGTACTTC,TRBV6-1,-,TRBJ2-5,-,13
CASRLRGTLRDTQYF,TGTGCCAGCAGGTTGAGAGGGACTTTGCGTGATACGCAGTATTTT,TRBV28,-,TRBJ2-3,-,15
CASSQNRGSEQYF,TGTGCCAGCAGCCAAAACAGGGGGTCCGAGCAGTACTTC,TRBV14,-,TRBJ2-7,TRBD1,13
CASSFDRAVYGYTF,TGTGCCAGCAGCTTTGACAGGGCCGTTTATGGCTACACCTTC,TRBV7-9,-,TRBJ1-2,TRBD1,14
CASSPGTLNTGELFF,TGTGCCAGCAGCCCCGGGACATTGAACACCGGGGAGCTGTTTTTT,TRBV7-3,-,TRBJ2-2,-,15